These 3 T cell receptor beta chains were sequenced from one sample in a study of molecular identifiers for immune sequencing clone quantification. One entry per CDR3 protein results from TCRdb running MiXCR on the PCR reads. This sample has some 40,000 distinct CDR3 sequences, with approximately 25% found just once. The sequenced sample consisted of naive CD8+ T cells from blood, with Jurkat cell RNA spiked in. The subset: FACS-sorted CD8+CD4-CCR7+CD45RA+ naive T cells. Source of these receptors: a human donor in good health. Some libraries in this study had Jurkat cell RNA spiked in.

This clonotype was counted ten times or more. The chain uses TRBV28 and TRBJ2-1; D may be TRBD2 (6 bases). V shed 8 bases and J shed 7 bases, with 12 bases lying between them. Germline V gene lookup returns CDR1 MDHEN and CDR2 SYDVKM. The CDR3 contains 12 residues. The CDR3 DNA sequence: TGTGCCAGCCGGGAGCCGCTTAATGAGCAGTTCTTC. The encoded protein is CASREPLNEQFF.

A word on this clonotype: Possible read error: a much larger clone is one base away. V gene TRBV9 combines with J gene TRBJ2-1; D call uncertain. This CDR3 spans 16 amino acids. Trimming pared 0 bases from V and 3 bases from J, leaving 13 bases between. In germline, CDR1 is SGDLS, CDR2 YYNGEE. The CDR3 is CASSVVGMSNYNEQFF. DNA of the CDR3: TGTGCCAGCAGCGTAGTAGGAATGTCTAACTACAATGAGCAGTTCTTC.

The chain joins TRBV23-1 to TRBJ2-7; D might be TRBD1 (6 bases). TRBV23-1 is an open reading frame whose function is uncertain. There are 16 residues in the CDR3. V lost 4 bases, J lost 4 bases, and 20 bases lay in between. CDR3 sequence reads: CASSPRGRLGGYEQYF. The DNA for the CDR3 is TGCGCCAGCAGTCCTCGGGGCCGTTTAGGGGGATACGAGCAGTACTTC.